This T cell receptor beta chain was profiled in a study of cytomegalovirus exposure and HLA in healthy donors. Turning to the study itself: Early release data held around 82 million unique TCRs from HLA-typed donors. Study-wide results and limits: Cytomegalovirus association was listed for around 180 TCR beta chains. Exclusion as indistinguishable affected some V segments, including TRBV6-2 and TRBV6-3.

The donors were healthy bone marrow donors. PCR was performed using 60 Vbeta and 13 Jbeta primers. This table comes from immunoSEQ multiplex PCR, and its TCRdb copy is limited to in-frame clones, with some not included. The sample lists 120,000 to 150,000 clones; approximately 80% were seen once. Between the trimmed V and J ends, which lost 1 base and 7 bases, there was a span of 11 bases. CDR3 size: 14 residues. Germline V CDR1 and CDR2: LNHDA, SQIVND (reference sequence). This clone was seen only a few times. The antigen is undetermined. The sequenced sample was PBMCs. This chain joins TRBV19 and TRBJ2-1, with D possibly matching TRBD1 (7 bases). The receptor was isolated from a male donor in good health and CMV-seronegative. The DNA of the CDR3 is TGTGCCAGTAGTATAGTTCAGGGGGGAAATGAGCAGTTCTTC. It specifies CASSIVQGGNEQFF.